This T cell receptor (beta chain) was recovered during a study of cytomegalovirus exposure and HLA in healthy donors. Study observations and caveats: A missense variant in DCLRE1C was later tied to TCR beta V- and J-gene trimming. According to the study, 180 or so TCR beta chains were cytomegalovirus-associated. Analysis performed later found around 15,000 TCR beta sequences associated with HLA alleles at 0.05 false discovery rate. In a later analysis, HLA-C alleles had the fewest associated TCRs, DRB1 alleles the most.

This PCR relied on a set of 60 Vbeta primers and 13 Jbeta primers. Assay used: immunoSEQ multiplex PCR; TCRdb lists only in-frame clones, some missing. The table records 85,000 to 130,000 clones, roughly 80% of them present only once. Points on this clone: Its antigen is currently unknown.

The V and J ends lost 1 base and 4 bases respectively, with 12 bases between them. The CDR3 is 15 residues long. CDR1 SEHNR and CDR2 FQNEAQ come from the germline V gene (reference sequence). This clonotype was obtained from a man aged 55 to 70 in good health and CMV-seronegative. The sequenced sample consisted of PBMCs. This chain joins TRBV7-9 and TRBJ2-3; D might be TRBD2 (6 bases). For the CDR3, the DNA is TGTGCCAGCAGCTTAGGGGGGGTGGAGGCAGATACGCAGTATTTT. This gives the protein CASSLGGVEADTQYF.